This T cell receptor beta chain was identified in a study of patients and donors after allogeneic stem cell transplantation. Germline values: CDR1 DFQATT, CDR2 SNEGSKA (reference sequence). The ends were cut back, 2 bases at V and 4 bases at J, with 14 bases in the middle. This CDR3 has 14 residues. This clonotype was observed a handful of times. TCRdb recomputed calls from the RT-PCR reads with MiXCR, one row per CDR3 protein. This sample has about 72,000 distinct CDR3 sequences, with about 25% found just once. The source of this sequence is a human donor who was either an allogeneic HSCT recipient or a stem cell or donor lymphocyte infusion donor (not recorded which). It is not recorded whose cells these are; they may come from a transplant donor. Sequencing used blood, either unsorted or a sorted T cell fraction (not recorded which). The chain recombines TRBV20-1 with TRBJ1-1, with unresolved D. CDR3 protein: CSARWAGVGTEAFF. In DNA, the CDR3 is TGCAGTGCTAGATGGGCGGGAGTTGGCACTGAAGCTTTCTTT.